This T cell receptor beta chain was documented in a study of blood T cell repertoires in COVID-19. Whole-study context: Researchers got acute and convalescent COVID-19 samples from the United States, Italy and Spain. PBMCs, B-cell-depleted T cells, or T cells were the source of the cDNA or gDNA that made up the material.

As handled by the study authors: Estimated nucleated cell counts came from reference gene primer amplification. Method: immunoSEQ multiplex PCR; TCRdb's copy keeps in-frame clones and lacks some. V and J calls and clone size follow that table, whereas D and trimming were derived from the DNA. Here the sample spans about 120,000 clones, approximately 80% being singletons. This CDR3 has 14 amino acids. Germline-derived CDR1 and CDR2 are SEHNR and FQNEAQ (reference sequence). Deletions cut 4 bases from V and 5 bases from J, with 14 bases between. This chain links TRBV7-9 with TRBJ2-5, with D perhaps TRBD1 (5 bases). The source of this sequence is a woman older than 75 with acute or convalescent COVID-19. Sequences were obtained from peripheral blood. The CDR3 sequence is CASSSTGFEETQYF. CDR3 bases: TGTGCCAGCAGCTCAACAGGATTCGAGGAGACCCAGTACTTC.